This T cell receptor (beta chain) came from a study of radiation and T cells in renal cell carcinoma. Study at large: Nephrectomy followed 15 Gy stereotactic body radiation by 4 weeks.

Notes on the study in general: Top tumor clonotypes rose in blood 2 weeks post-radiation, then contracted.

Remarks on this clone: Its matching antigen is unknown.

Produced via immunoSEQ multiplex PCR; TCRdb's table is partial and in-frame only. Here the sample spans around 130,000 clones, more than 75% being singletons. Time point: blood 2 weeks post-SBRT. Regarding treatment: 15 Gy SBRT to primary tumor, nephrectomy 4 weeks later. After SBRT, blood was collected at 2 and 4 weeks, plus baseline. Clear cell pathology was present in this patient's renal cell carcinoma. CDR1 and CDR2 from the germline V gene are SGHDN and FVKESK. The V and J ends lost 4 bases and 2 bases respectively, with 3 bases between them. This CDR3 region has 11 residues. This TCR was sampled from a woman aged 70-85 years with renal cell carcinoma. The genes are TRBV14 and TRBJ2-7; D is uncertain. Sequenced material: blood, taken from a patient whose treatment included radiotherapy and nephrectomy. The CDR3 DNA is TGTGCCAGCAGCCTGGCCTACGAGCAGTACTTC. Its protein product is CASSLAYEQYF.